One and the same sample provided the 32 T cell receptor beta chains below, sequenced in a study of blood T cell repertoires in COVID-19. The table came from immunoSEQ multiplex PCR; TCRdb's copy has only in-frame clones and leaves some out. Of tens of thousands of clones listed, about 81% were seen once; the top ten hold 10% to 15%. The sequenced sample was peripheral blood. The receptors were sampled from a human donor in a cohort sampled during active COVID-19.

The V and J genes are TRBV6-6 and TRBJ1-2, with 12 bases identical to TRBD1. V dropped 6 bases and J dropped 7; count of bases not matched to a gene: 6. CDR3 length: 14 amino acids. Germline CDR1 is MNHNY and CDR2 is SVGAGI (reference sequence). The CDR3 region has the DNA TGTGCCAGCAGACCGGGACAGGGGGCGGGTGGCTACACCTTC. Protein product: CASRPGQGAGGYTF.

The rearrangement uses TRBV13 and TRBJ1-1, with unresolved D. The CDR3 is 14 amino acids. Germline-derived CDR1 and CDR2 are PRHDT and FYEKMQ (reference sequence). Trimming removed 5 bases at V and 4 bases at J, with 14 bases between. The CDR3 protein is CASSVRGSSTEAFF. CDR3 sequence (DNA): TGTGCCAGCAGCGTCCGGGGTAGCAGCACTGAAGCTTTCTTT.

This clone has just a few counts. J is TRBJ2-3 and V is TRBV7-9; D is perhaps TRBD2 (6 bases). Looked up from germline, CDR1 is SEHNR and CDR2 is FQNEAQ (reference sequence). Trimming cost V 8 bases and J 4 bases, with 19 bases left between them. The CDR3 spans 15 residues. The DNA of the CDR3 is TGTGCCAGCCAAAGCGGGCCAATCTCACCAGATACGCAGTATTTT. It encodes CASQSGPISPDTQYF. The entire variable domain, with the rest obtained from reference TRBV7-9 and TRBJ2-3, is as follows: DTGVSQNPRHKITKRGQNVTFRCDPISEHNRLYWYRQTLGQGPEFLTYFQNEAQLEKSRLLSDRFSAERPKGSFSTLEIQRTEQGDSAMYLCASQSGPISPDTQYFGPGTRLTVL.

This chain uses TRBV27 with TRBJ1-1; D not resolved. Germline loops: CDR1 MNHEY, CDR2 SMNVEV (reference sequence). Trimming cost V 1 base and J 7 bases, with 16 bases left between them. This CDR3 contains 15 residues. The CDR3 DNA reads TGTGCCAGCAGTTTATTATCAGGCAGTCTTAATGAAGCTTTCTTT. Translated: CASSLLSGSLNEAFF.

The sample holds a few counts of this clone. The genes are TRBV10-1 and TRBJ1-2; D remains unclear. V dropped 6 bases and J dropped 7 bases, with 27 bases sitting between them. CDR1 and CDR2 (germline): WNHNN, SYGVQD (reference sequence). The CDR3 totals 17 residues. The CDR3 loop reads CASREYPPPIRSAGYTF. In DNA, the CDR3 is TGCGCCAGCAGAGAATATCCCCCCCCGATAAGAAGCGCTGGCTACACCTTC.

This clone was recorded only once. J is TRBJ2-7 and V is TRBV7-9; 9 bases line up with TRBD1. The CDR3 is made up of 15 amino acids. Germline CDR1 SEHNR, CDR2 FQNEAQ (reference sequence). The J segment lost 4 bases and the V segment lost 6 bases, leaving 10 bases of the junction unmatched. CDR3 protein: CASRHSGTGFYEQYF. The CDR3, as DNA: TGTGCCAGCAGGCATTCCGGGACAGGGTTTTACGAGCAGTACTTC. Drawing the rest from reference TRBV7-9 and TRBJ2-7, the complete variable domain is DTGVSQNPRHKITKRGQNVTFRCDPISEHNRLYWYRQTLGQGPEFLTYFQNEAQLEKSRLLSDRFSAERPKGSFSTLEIQRTEQGDSAMYLCASRHSGTGFYEQYFGPGTRLTVT.

The chain combines TRBV27 with TRBJ2-7, with 7 positions matching TRBD2. V dropped 1 base and J dropped 0; count of bases not matched to a gene: 6. Germline V gene sequence: CDR1 MNHEY, CDR2 SMNVEV (reference sequence). The CDR3 is 16 amino acids. This chain's CDR3 is CASSLYRGGNSYEQYF. The CDR3 DNA is TGTGCCAGCAGTTTATATCGGGGAGGGAACTCCTACGAGCAGTACTTC.

The chain combines TRBV27 with TRBJ2-1; D perhaps matches TRBD1 (5 bases). Per the germline V gene, CDR1 is MNHEY and CDR2 is SMNVEV (reference sequence). V was trimmed by 6 bases and J by 2 bases, leaving 11 bases between them. The CDR3 covers 14 residues. CDR3 residues: CASRLQDTYNEQFF. Here the CDR3 DNA reads TGTGCCAGCAGACTCCAGGACACCTACAATGAGCAGTTCTTC.

The chain links TRBV11-3 to TRBJ2-7, with 15 bases fitting TRBD2. Germline V gives CDR1 SGHNT, CDR2 YENEEA. The CDR3 has 15 amino acids. Germline trimming cut 0 bases from V and 6 bases from J; bases unmatched to any gene: 0. The CDR3 region is CASSLEGLAGGEQYF. CDR3 coding DNA: TGTGCCAGCAGCTTAGAGGGACTAGCGGGAGGCGAGCAGTACTTC.

V usage is TRBV5-1 and J usage is TRBJ2-7; weak D call: TRBD1 (6 bases). The V gene lost 4 bases and the J gene lost 3 bases, with 14 bases spanning the gap. CDR3 length: 14 amino acids. Germline values: CDR1 SGHRS, CDR2 YFSETQ. The CDR3 is CASSREQGVYEQYF. DNA for the CDR3: TGCGCCAGCAGCCGGGAACAGGGTGTCTACGAGCAGTACTTC.

The genes are TRBV11-2 and TRBJ2-7; 8 positions match TRBD2. Germline CDR1 and CDR2: SGHAT and FQNNGV. The CDR3 length is 18 residues. V was clipped by 5 bases and J by 3 bases; unmatched bases: 18. The CDR3 protein is CASSPRAGARLNHYEQYF. CDR3 in DNA: TGTGCCAGCAGCCCGCGAGCGGGGGCGCGTCTCAACCACTACGAGCAGTACTTC.

This clone was detected a few times. The CDR3 spells CASSPPRTDVRYEQYF. The CDR3, as DNA: TGTGCCAGCAGTCCCCCGAGAACTGATGTCCGCTACGAGCAGTACTTC. V usage is TRBV28 and J usage is TRBJ2-7; D gene unclear. V was trimmed by 5 bases and J by 3 bases, leaving 20 bases between them. CDR1 is MDHEN, CDR2 SYDVKM, per germline. The CDR3 extends over 16 amino acids.

This clone turned up a few times. The V gene is TRBV6-5, the J gene TRBJ1-2, with D maybe TRBD1 (5 bases). The germline V and J ends were trimmed by 5 bases and 7 bases, with 20 bases remaining between them. The CDR3 is 15 amino acids. CDR1 is MNHEY and CDR2 is SVGAGI in the germline V gene. Here the CDR3 reads CASSLNVQGRGGYTF. CDR3 bases: TGTGCCAGCAGTCTGAACGTCCAGGGAAGAGGTGGCTACACCTTC.

Only a few counts were recorded for this clone. The chain links TRBV6-5 to TRBJ2-7, with D possibly matching TRBD2 (5 bases). The CDR3 is made up of 15 amino acids. V was cut by 0 bases and J by 0 bases, with 9 bases left in between. Germline V gene sequence: CDR1 MNHEY, CDR2 SVGAGI. For the CDR3, the DNA is TGTGCCAGCAGTTACTCGAACGGGAACTCCTACGAGCAGTACTTC. This encodes CASSYSNGNSYEQYF.

The V gene is TRBV13, the J gene TRBJ1-2, with a weak D call TRBD1 (5 bases). V was cut by 5 bases and J by 2 bases, with 12 bases left in between. Germline V gene data show CDR1 as PRHDT and CDR2 as FYEKMQ (reference sequence). The length of the CDR3 is 14 residues. The CDR3 sequence is CASSPGLGNYGYTF. As DNA, the CDR3 is TGTGCCAGCAGCCCAGGGCTGGGGAACTATGGCTACACCTTC.

The chain employs TRBV13 and TRBJ2-2; TRBD1 might be the D (6 bases). The CDR3 has 13 residues. V gave up 2 bases and J gave up 5 bases, with 6 bases separating them. Germline V gene lookup returns CDR1 PRHDT and CDR2 FYEKMQ (reference sequence). CDR3 region: CASSLTGTGELFF. CDR3 DNA sequence: TGTGCCAGCAGCTTAACAGGGACCGGGGAGCTGTTTTTT.

The sample holds one count of this clone. The V gene is TRBV4-1, the J gene TRBJ2-7; the match to TRBD1 covers 7 bases. Germline V gives CDR1 MGHRA, CDR2 YSYEKL. This CDR3 comprises 16 residues. Germline trimming cut 0 bases from V and 5 bases from J; bases unmatched to any gene: 10. The CDR3 spells CASSQERYRGFNEQYF. As DNA, the CDR3 is TGCGCCAGCAGCCAAGAAAGGTACAGGGGATTCAACGAGCAGTACTTC.

The chain joins TRBV7-9 to TRBJ2-1; TRBD2 agrees at 10 bases. The germline CDR1 and CDR2 sequences are SEHNR and FQNEAQ (reference sequence). The junction had 8 bases not matched to a gene; V was cut back by 6 bases and J by 6 bases. The CDR3 is 15 residues long. The CDR3 DNA reads as TGTGCCAGCAGGCCAACTAGCGGGGTAAGCAATGAGCAGTTCTTC. This sequence encodes CASRPTSGVSNEQFF.

The chain combines TRBV14 with TRBJ2-7; the match to TRBD2 covers 8 bases. This CDR3 has 13 residues. After removal of 4 bases from V and 6 bases from J, the junction contained 5 bases not matched to a gene. The germline V gene has CDR1 SGHDN and CDR2 FVKESK. CDR3 DNA sequence: TGTGCCAGCAGCCCCCTGGCGGGGGGCGAGCAGTACTTC. It yields the protein CASSPLAGGEQYF.

This chain uses TRBV4-2 with TRBJ2-1, with 12 positions matching TRBD2. CDR3 length equals 18 residues. Germline CDR1 reads LGHNA; CDR2 reads YNFKEQ. Trimming at V came to 3 bases and at J to 7 bases, leaving 13 bases not matched to a gene. The CDR3 region has the DNA TGTGCCAGCAGCCAGGGCCCCGGGGGCCTAGCGGGGGGGAATGAGCAGTTCTTC. Its translation: CASSQGPGGLAGGNEQFF.

The chain combines TRBV19 with TRBJ1-2, with D tentatively TRBD1 (6 bases). The V gene's germline CDR1 is LNHDA and CDR2 SQIVND (reference sequence). This CDR3 comprises 12 residues. Deletions cut 6 bases from V and 4 bases from J, with 9 bases between. Here the CDR3 DNA reads TGTGCCAGTAGGGGGGGGCTCTATGGCTACACCTTC. Translation gives CASRGGLYGYTF.

The chain uses TRBV5-5 and TRBJ2-7, with 7 bases matching TRBD1. J gave up 7 bases and V 4 bases, and 11 bases lay outside the gene matches. Per the germline V gene, CDR1 is SGHKS and CDR2 is YYEKEE (reference sequence). CDR3 length equals 14 residues. The CDR3 DNA sequence: TGTGCCAGCAGCCGTGGTGACAGGGCATATGAGCAGTACTTC. Its protein is CASSRGDRAYEQYF.

V usage is TRBV11-2 and J usage is TRBJ2-7, with D uncertain. V lost 3 bases, J lost 3 bases, and 18 bases lay in between. This CDR3 is built from 16 residues. Per germline, CDR1 SGHAT and CDR2 FQNNGV. The CDR3 region has the DNA TGTGCCAGCAGCTTTCTCATCCGGAGTATAGGCTACGAGCAGTACTTC. Translating gives CASSFLIRSIGYEQYF.

This clone was found a few times. The V and J genes are TRBV9 and TRBJ2-2, with D maybe TRBD1 (6 bases). V was pared by 0 bases and J by 1 base, with 13 bases between. Germline V CDR1 and CDR2: SGDLS, YYNGEE. The CDR3 loop spans 17 amino acids. The CDR3 DNA reads as TGTGCCAGCAGCGTAGCTGGGACACCCCTGAACACCGGGGAGCTGTTTTTT. Protein: CASSVAGTPLNTGELFF.

J is TRBJ2-2 and V is TRBV3-1 (or the pseudogene TRBV3-2); D unresolved. This CDR3 is 13 amino acids long. V shed 7 bases and J shed 6 bases, with 12 bases lying between them. Germline CDR1 is LGHDT and CDR2 is YNNKEL (reference sequence). Here the CDR3 reads CASTNFNAGELFF. CDR3 sequence (DNA): TGTGCCAGCACCAACTTCAATGCCGGGGAGCTGTTTTTT.

This chain uses TRBV7-9 with TRBJ1-2, with TRBD1 as a possible D gene (5 bases). This CDR3 region has 15 residues. Trimming pared 1 base from V and 3 bases from J, leaving 12 bases between. Germline lookup yields CDR1 SEHNR and CDR2 FQNEAQ (reference sequence). The CDR3 protein is CASSLEVAGHYGYTF. In nucleotides, the CDR3 is TGTGCCAGCAGCTTAGAGGTCGCGGGACACTATGGCTACACCTTC. Using reference TRBV7-9 and TRBJ1-2 for the parts outside the CDR3, the full variable domain is DTGVSQNPRHKITKRGQNVTFRCDPISEHNRLYWYRQTLGQGPEFLTYFQNEAQLEKSRLLSDRFSAERPKGSFSTLEIQRTEQGDSAMYLCASSLEVAGHYGYTFGSGTRLTVV.

This chain joins TRBV11-2 and TRBJ1-5, with D maybe TRBD1 (5 bases). V gave up 0 bases and J gave up 6 bases, with 9 bases separating them. The CDR3 loop spans 14 amino acids. Germline V lookup: CDR1 SGHAT, CDR2 FQNNGV. Here the CDR3 reads CASSLDRVGQPQHF. The CDR3 DNA reads TGTGCCAGCAGCTTAGACAGGGTCGGTCAGCCCCAGCATTTT. Filled out from reference TRBV11-2 and TRBJ1-5, the complete variable domain reads EAGVAQSPRYKIIEKRQSVAFWCNPISGHATLYWYQQILGQGPKLLIQFQNNGVVDDSQLPKDRFSAERLKGVDSTLKIQPAKLEDSAVYLCASSLDRVGQPQHFGDGTRLSIL.

This clone appeared many times. This chain joins TRBV27 and TRBJ1-5; D not resolved. This CDR3 is built from 13 residues. Germline values: CDR1 MNHEY, CDR2 SMNVEV (reference sequence). Trimming removed 5 bases at V and 2 bases at J, with 7 bases between. CDR3 loop: CASSGAGNQPQHF. CDR3 nucleotides: TGTGCCAGCAGTGGTGCAGGCAATCAGCCCCAGCATTTT.

The chain links TRBV5-6 to TRBJ2-1; the match to TRBD1 covers 9 bases. This CDR3 has 15 residues. Looked up from germline, CDR1 is SGHDT and CDR2 is YYEEEE. The V gene end was trimmed by 2 bases and the J gene end by 8 bases; junction bases not matched to a gene: 8. CDR3: CASSFGTGRFDEQFF. CDR3 bases: TGTGCCAGCAGCTTTGGGACAGGGAGATTCGATGAGCAGTTCTTC.

This clone has just a few counts. The chain is built from TRBV10-1 and TRBJ1-6, with D possibly being TRBD1 (5 bases). Germline V gives CDR1 WNHNN, CDR2 SYGVQD (reference sequence). Trimming took off 8 bases at V and 3 bases at J, with 14 bases between the two ends. The CDR3 is 15 amino acids. CDR3 DNA: TGCGCCAGCCGAAGGCGACAGTTCTATAATTCACCCCTCCACTTT. Amino acid sequence: CASRRRQFYNSPLHF.

V gene TRBV2 combines with J gene TRBJ2-7, with D perhaps matching TRBD2 (6 bases). In germline, CDR1 is SNHLY, CDR2 FYNNEI. This CDR3 has 13 residues. The V and J ends lost 8 bases and 3 bases respectively, with 14 bases between them. CDR3 amino acids: CASLLLADYEQYF. The CDR3 coding sequence is TGTGCCAGCCTGCTACTAGCAGACTACGAGCAGTACTTC.

CDR3 nucleotide sequence: TGTGCCAGCGTAGGACAGGGGGCAGGTGAGCAGTACTTC. Its protein product is CASVGQGAGEQYF. The chain uses TRBV27 and TRBJ2-7; 11 bases align to TRBD1. The V and J ends lost 8 bases and 7 bases, in that order; junction bases with no gene match: 7. The CDR3 sequence is 13 residues long. Germline CDR1 MNHEY, CDR2 SMNVEV (reference sequence).